The TCR beta chain under discussion was sequenced for a study of human versus mouse CDR3 diversity and MHC coevolution. Turning to the study itself: Reportedly, immunoSEQ detects one in 200,000 T cells with minimized PCR bias.

The CDR3 loop spans 14 amino acids. The germline V gene encodes CDR1 PRHDT and CDR2 FYEKMQ (reference sequence). Deletions cut 4 bases from V and 4 bases from J, with 13 bases between. Repertoires were generated with immunoSEQ multiplex PCR, while TCRdb's copy carries only in-frame clones and drops some. The repertoire holds tens of thousands of clones, with just under 95% as singletons. Cells were CD45RO-negative CD62L-positive naive CD4 T cells sorted from PBMCs. The sequencing input was naive CD4+ T cells from blood. The subset: CD45RO-negative CD62L-positive naive CD4 T cells. This rearrangement joins TRBV13 to TRBJ1-2, with TRBD1 as a possible D gene (5 bases). The sequence was collected from a person aged 30 to 69 in good health. CDR3 in DNA: TGTGCCAGCAGCTCCTCGGGGGAAGGCTATGGCTACACCTTC. Its translation: CASSSSGEGYGYTF.